The 17 T cell receptor beta chains reported below all come from one sample, sequenced in a study of blood T cell repertoires in COVID-19. Sequencing was performed with immunoSEQ multiplex PCR; in TCRdb, only in-frame clones are kept and a portion is missing. Of fewer than 80,000 clones in the sample, around 77% were seen once. Sequenced material: peripheral blood. The receptors come from a human donor in a cohort sampled during active COVID-19.

The chain uses TRBV28 and TRBJ1-5; possible D gene TRBD1, 5 bases. The CDR3 has 11 amino acids. Per the germline V gene, CDR1 is MDHEN and CDR2 is SYDVKM. The ends were cut back, 11 bases at V and 8 bases at J, with 13 bases in the middle. This CDR3 is CALMGEEPQHF. The CDR3 DNA reads as TGTGCCCTAATGGGGGAGGAGCCCCAGCATTTT.

This chain links TRBV5-4 with TRBJ2-6, with 7 bases lining up with TRBD1. Germline V CDR1 and CDR2: SGHNT, YYREEE (reference sequence). This CDR3 comprises 16 residues. Losses at the gene ends were 5 bases for V and 4 bases for J; bases not matched to a gene: 9. The CDR3 DNA sequence: TGTGCCAGCAGAGAACAACAGGGGCTGGGGGCCAACGTCCTGACTTTC. It is translated as CASREQQGLGANVLTF.

The genes are TRBV7-3 and TRBJ2-7; 8 bases agree with TRBD2. Germline V gene sequence: CDR1 SGHTA, CDR2 FQGTGA. This CDR3 contains 14 residues. V was clipped by 3 bases and J by 2 bases; unmatched bases: 3. The CDR3 reads CASSLGLGPYEQYF. As DNA, the CDR3 is TGTGCCAGCAGCTTGGGACTAGGACCCTACGAGCAGTACTTC.

This clone occurred a few times. V is TRBV11-2 and J is TRBJ2-7; 10 nucleotides align to TRBD1. Per germline, CDR1 SGHAT and CDR2 FQNNGV. The CDR3 has 15 amino acids. The ends lost 1 base at V and 2 bases at J; junction bases unmatched: 2. The CDR3 DNA is TGTGCCAGCAGCTTAGGACAGGGGGCGACCTACGAGCAGTACTTC. Amino acids: CASSLGQGATYEQYF.

The chain has TRBV11-3 and TRBJ2-7; tentative D call: TRBD1 (6 bases). Germline CDR1 SGHNT, CDR2 YENEEA. V lost 5 bases and J lost 0, with 11 bases in between. This CDR3 comprises 14 residues. The DNA of the CDR3 is TGTGCCAGCAGCCGGACAGCTAGCTCCTACGAGCAGTACTTC. Its protein is CASSRTASSYEQYF.

This rearrangement joins TRBV29-1 to TRBJ2-7, with D unresolved. V shed 4 bases and J shed 1 base, with 5 bases lying between them. CDR3 length equals 11 residues. Germline CDR1 is SQVTM and CDR2 is ANQGSEA. DNA for the CDR3: TGCAGCGTTGCCAGGTCCTACGAGCAGTACTTC. This codes for CSVARSYEQYF.

The rearrangement joins TRBV5-1 to TRBJ2-7, with TRBD1 matching 8 bases. Per germline, CDR1 SGHRS and CDR2 YFSETQ. The length of the CDR3 is 13 residues. Losses at the gene ends were 5 bases for V and 6 bases for J; bases not matched to a gene: 7. The CDR3 DNA sequence: TGCGCCAGCAGTCACGGACAGGGCGGCGAGCAGTACTTC. Protein: CASSHGQGGEQYF.

The chain carries TRBV4-3 and TRBJ1-2; D not certain. The CDR3 length is 15 residues. Trimming took 0 bases from V and 4 from J, leaving 12 bases between them. Germline loops: CDR1 LGHNA, CDR2 YSLEER. This chain's CDR3 is CASSQDKAEGYGYTF. The CDR3 region has the DNA TGCGCCAGCAGCCAAGATAAGGCGGAGGGCTATGGCTACACCTTC.

The CDR3: CASSQGTGGAPQHF. As DNA, the CDR3 is TGTGCCAGCAGCCAAGGAACAGGGGGAGCGCCCCAGCATTTT. V usage is TRBV3-1 (or the pseudogene TRBV3-2) and J usage is TRBJ1-5; TRBD1 agrees at 8 bases. Germline CDR1 is LGHDT and CDR2 is YNNKEL (reference sequence). The CDR3 length is 14 residues. V was pared by 1 base and J by 9 bases, with 5 bases of the junction left unmatched.

The V and J genes are TRBV7-2 and TRBJ2-2; 10 bases match TRBD1. This CDR3 comprises 17 residues. The V and J ends lost 1 base and 6 bases, in that order; junction bases with no gene match: 8. The germline V gene has CDR1 SGHTA and CDR2 FQGNSA. The CDR3 sequence is CASSLVGTGALAGELFF. CDR3 bases: TGTGCCAGCAGCTTAGTGGGGACAGGGGCCCTAGCCGGGGAGCTGTTTTTT.

The chain joins TRBV12-3 or TRBV12-4 to TRBJ2-3; 8 nucleotides match TRBD1. Trimming cost V 4 bases and J 6 bases; bases outside gene matches: 3. The CDR3 spans 13 residues. In DNA, the CDR3 is TGTGCCAGCAGTTCGACAGGGGCTGATACGCAGTATTTT. This gives the protein CASSSTGADTQYF.

The rearrangement uses TRBV18 and TRBJ1-5; TRBD1 matches at 10 bases. J was trimmed by 7 bases and V by 4 bases; bases with no gene match: 10. Germline CDR1 KGHSH, CDR2 LQKENI. The CDR3 loop spans 16 amino acids. The CDR3 region is CASSQDGTGDRQPQHF. For the CDR3, the DNA is TGTGCCAGCTCACAAGATGGGACAGGGGATAGGCAGCCCCAGCATTTT.

CDR3 bases: TGTGCCAGCAGCCCCGGGACATATAATTCACCCCTCCACTTT. It specifies CASSPGTYNSPLHF. The rearrangement uses TRBV6-5 and TRBJ1-6; TRBD1 is a possible D gene (6 bases). Trimming took off 6 bases at V and 4 bases at J, with 10 bases between the two ends. The CDR3 covers 14 residues. Germline CDR1 is MNHEY and CDR2 is SVGAGI.

The rearrangement links TRBV19 to TRBJ2-7; a weak D match, TRBD2 (5 bases). The CDR3 extends over 14 amino acids. V shed 4 bases and J shed 3 bases, with 13 bases lying between them. Germline loops: CDR1 LNHDA, CDR2 SQIVND (reference sequence). Written as DNA, the CDR3 is TGTGCCAGTAGTAGAGGGAGATTGGGCTACGAGCAGTACTTC. Amino acids: CASSRGRLGYEQYF.

The chain is built from TRBV7-8 and TRBJ2-7; 7 bases agree with TRBD2. With V trimmed by 5 bases and J by 3 bases, 4 bases remained unmatched. This CDR3 region has 13 residues. Germline lookup yields CDR1 SGHVS and CDR2 FQNEAQ. CDR3 sequence: CASSPGGGYEQYF. The CDR3 nucleotides are TGTGCCAGCAGCCCTGGGGGGGGCTACGAGCAGTACTTC. The full variable domain, rest sourced from reference TRBV7-8 and TRBJ2-7, is GAGVSQSPRYKVAKRGQDVALRCDPISGHVSLFWYQQALGQGPEFLTYFQNEAQLDKSGLPSDRFFAERPEGSVSTLKIQRTQQEDSAVYLCASSPGGGYEQYFGPGTRLTVT.

The chain couples TRBV30 to TRBJ2-7, with 8 bases aligning to TRBD1. The CDR3 has 14 residues. J gave up 3 bases and V 1 base, and 5 bases lay outside the gene matches. The germline V gene encodes CDR1 GTSNPN and CDR2 SVGIG (reference sequence). The chain's CDR3 is CAWSGPGTGYEQYF. The CDR3 DNA reads TGTGCCTGGAGTGGACCCGGGACAGGCTACGAGCAGTACTTC.

This clone was seen more than once but under ten times. V and J are TRBV19 and TRBJ2-7, with D perhaps TRBD1 (6 bases). The CDR3 loop spans 15 amino acids. CDR1 is LNHDA, CDR2 SQIVND, per germline (reference sequence). V was cut by 6 bases and J by 6 bases, with 21 bases left in between. The CDR3 here is CASRPSDRSWGEQYF. The CDR3 nucleotides are TGTGCCAGTAGACCCTCCGACAGGTCGTGGGGCGAGCAGTACTTC.